The 21 T cell receptor beta chains reported below all come from one sample, sequenced in a study of early T cells in non-severe SARS-CoV-2 infection (dated by TCRdb to 2020 to 2023). The library was produced with 5' RACE. Sequencing relied on a NextSeq 500. TCRdb cleaned the public reads at Q25 with fastp, built clones with MiXCR and kept in-frame beta chains. Each record represents a unique CDR3 protein, reported with the most common genes and DNA among its rows. The sample data list approximately 77,000 distinct CDR3 sequences, and 12% of these were observed just once. 15% of the sample is taken by the ten largest. Specimen: whole blood, collected at baseline. Receptor source: an adult who was a healthcare worker with PCR-confirmed SARS-CoV-2 infection or an uninfected control (not recorded which). The donor label of this sample is uncertain.

This clonotype was detected a few times. V usage is TRBV6-1 and J usage is TRBJ1-2; 10 bases line up with TRBD1. CDR3 length: 14 amino acids. V dropped 6 bases and J dropped 8; count of bases not matched to a gene: 9. The V gene's germline CDR1 is MNHNS and CDR2 SASEGT. CDR3 sequence: CASSAGTGVIGYTF. The DNA of the CDR3 is TGTGCCAGCAGCGCGGGGACAGGGGTGATCGGCTACACCTTC.

The V gene is TRBV6-5, the J gene TRBJ2-1; D is unresolved. CDR1 is MNHEY, CDR2 SVGAGI, per germline. The CDR3 length is 16 residues. V lost 0 bases to trimming and J lost 0 bases, with 9 bases between them. The CDR3 bases are TGTGCCAGCAGTTACTCGTTCAGCTACTCCTACAATGAGCAGTTCTTC. As protein: CASSYSFSYSYNEQFF.

Written as DNA, the CDR3 is TGTGCCAGCGGCCCGCGAGATACGCAGTATTTT. The encoded protein is CASGPRDTQYF. V is TRBV9 and J is TRBJ2-3, with unresolved D. The CDR3 totals 11 residues. Between the trimmed V and J ends, which lost 7 bases and 5 bases, there was a span of 8 bases. CDR1 and CDR2 from the germline V gene are SGDLS and YYNGEE.

V gene TRBV2 combines with J gene TRBJ2-1, with 8 bases aligning to TRBD2. Per germline, CDR1 SNHLY and CDR2 FYNNEI. J was trimmed by 6 bases and V by 4 bases; bases with no gene match: 5. The CDR3 totals 14 residues. CDR3 DNA sequence: TGTGCCAGCAGTGTACAGCTAGCGGGCAATGAGCAGTTCTTC. It codes for CASSVQLAGNEQFF. The full variable domain, in which reference TRBV2 and TRBJ2-1 provide the parts outside the CDR3, is EPEVTQTPSHQVTQMGQEVILRCVPISNHLYFYWYRQILGQKVEFLVSFYNNEISEKSEIFDDQFSVERPDGSNFTLKIRSTKLEDSAMYFCASSVQLAGNEQFFGPGTRLTVL.

This clonotype was seen more than once but under ten times. V is TRBV4-3 and J is TRBJ2-3, with a possible D match to TRBD2 (6 bases). V was cut by 0 bases and J by 4 bases, with 8 bases left in between. Per the germline V gene, CDR1 is LGHNA and CDR2 is YSLEER. The CDR3 loop spans 14 amino acids. The CDR3 bases are TGCGCCAGCAGCCAAGACTGGGAGGCAGATACGCAGTATTTT. Amino acid sequence: CASSQDWEADTQYF.

The V and J genes are TRBV27 and TRBJ2-7, with 7 positions matching TRBD1. This CDR3 contains 15 residues. Trimming cost V 4 bases and J 5 bases; bases outside gene matches: 11. Germline V gene sequence: CDR1 MNHEY, CDR2 SMNVEV (reference sequence). For the CDR3, the DNA is TGTGCCAGCAGTTCCACAGGGGTCAGGACGGACGAGCAGTACTTC. Protein: CASSSTGVRTDEQYF.

This clonotype appeared a few times. The genes are TRBV12-2 and TRBJ2-1. TRBV12-2 is an annotated pseudogene. The CDR3 length is 18 residues. In DNA, the CDR3 is TGTGCAAGTCGCTTAGTGGTCGGAAGAAGCAGCTCCTACAATGAGCAGTTCTTC. This sequence encodes CASRLVVGRSSSYNEQFF.

In its sample, this clonotype was seen many times. This rearrangement joins TRBV9 to TRBJ2-2; no clear D. The CDR3 spans 12 residues. With 4 bases removed from V and 4 bases from J, the gap between germline ends came to 5 bases. From germline, CDR1 is SGDLS and CDR2 YYNGEE. The CDR3 here is CASSFSTGELFF. CDR3 DNA: TGTGCCAGCAGCTTTAGCACCGGGGAGCTGTTTTTT.

This clonotype was detected many times. The chain carries TRBV27 and TRBJ2-6; 12 bases are shared with TRBD1. Germline V gene data show CDR1 as MNHEY and CDR2 as SMNVEV (reference sequence). The length of the CDR3 is 15 residues. The J segment lost 2 bases and the V segment lost 8 bases, leaving 1 base of the junction unmatched. The CDR3, as DNA: TGTGCCAGCGGGACAGGGGGCACTGGGGCCAACGTCCTGACTTTC. This gives the protein CASGTGGTGANVLTF.

J is TRBJ1-2 and V is TRBV6-5; weak D call: TRBD1 (5 bases). Trimming left V 0 bases short and J 1 base short, with 9 bases between. Germline CDR1 and CDR2: MNHEY and SVGAGI. The CDR3 runs 15 residues. The CDR3 coding sequence is TGTGCCAGCAGTTACTCAGCGACAGTTAACTATGGCTACACCTTC. Its translation is CASSYSATVNYGYTF.

CDR3 nucleotide sequence: TGCGCCAGCGGGGCTTATGGGGGGACGTCCGAGCAGTACTTC. Amino acids: CASGAYGGTSEQYF. V is TRBV10-2 and J is TRBJ2-7; D may be TRBD2 (6 bases). Germline V gene lookup returns CDR1 WSHSY and CDR2 SAAADI. Trimming removed 8 bases from V and 6 bases from J, with 20 bases in between. The CDR3 is 14 amino acids.

This clonotype was counted a few times. The CDR3 coding sequence is TGTGCCAGCAGCCCCCGAGGTACCCGACAGGGCCATCTCACCGGGGAGCTGTTTTTT. Protein product: CASSPRGTRQGHLTGELFF. This sequence joins TRBV11-2 and TRBJ2-2; 7 bases match TRBD1. Germline CDR1 is SGHAT and CDR2 is FQNNGV. This CDR3 has 19 residues. The ends lost 5 bases at V and 4 bases at J; junction bases unmatched: 19.

This clonotype was seen repeatedly, ten times or more. CDR3: CASAIGATGELFF. The CDR3 DNA reads as TGTGCCAGCGCCATAGGCGCGACCGGGGAGCTGTTTTTT. V gene TRBV7-9 combines with J gene TRBJ2-2; D unclear. The CDR3 is 13 amino acids. CDR1 and CDR2 (germline): SEHNR, FQNEAQ (reference sequence). Trimming took off 8 bases at V and 5 bases at J, with 12 bases between the two ends. Full variable domain (remainder filled in from reference TRBV7-9 and TRBJ2-2): DTGVSQNPRHKITKRGQNVTFRCDPISEHNRLYWYRQTLGQGPEFLTYFQNEAQLEKSRLLSDRFSAERPKGSFSTLEIQRTEQGDSAMYLCASAIGATGELFFGEGSRLTVL.

This chain connects TRBV10-1 to TRBJ2-5, with 9 bases matching TRBD1. V shed 6 bases, J shed 5 bases, and the junction held 13 bases outside the gene matches. Germline loops: CDR1 WNHNN, CDR2 SYGVQD (reference sequence). This CDR3 has 16 amino acids. The CDR3 loop is CASSPTRGQGQETQYF. The CDR3 region has the DNA TGCGCCAGCAGCCCCACGAGGGGACAGGGTCAGGAGACCCAGTACTTC.

In its sample, this clonotype was seen a few times. V usage is TRBV5-4 and J usage is TRBJ2-2; 8 bases align to TRBD2. This CDR3 is built from 16 residues. Germline-derived CDR1 and CDR2 are SGHNT and YYREEE (reference sequence). Unmatched junction bases numbered 12, after V lost 10 bases and J lost 1 base. The CDR3 here is CAAQYRTSGNTGELFF. CDR3 nucleotide sequence: TGTGCCGCCCAATACCGAACTAGCGGGAACACCGGGGAGCTGTTTTTT.

This sequence joins TRBV6-2 or TRBV6-3 and TRBJ1-4, with D unclear. Per germline, CDR1 MNHEY and CDR2 SVGEGT. The CDR3 sequence is 15 residues long. V lost 8 bases, J lost 0 bases, and 13 bases lay in between. The CDR3 DNA sequence: TGTGCCAGCGGAAGGGCATCTGCAACTAATGAAAAACTGTTTTTT. It yields the protein CASGRASATNEKLFF.

This clonotype was counted a few times. This sequence joins TRBV20-1 and TRBJ2-2; the D gene could be TRBD1 or TRBD2 (5 bases each). The CDR3 has 15 residues. CDR1 and CDR2 from the germline V gene are DFQATT and SNEGSKA (reference sequence). V gave up 3 bases and J gave up 5 bases, with 16 bases separating them. For the CDR3, the DNA is TGCAGTGCTAGTCAGGCAGGGAGAGGGACCGGGGAGCTGTTTTTT. This translates into CSASQAGRGTGELFF.

The rearrangement uses TRBV20-1 and TRBJ2-5; D not resolved. This CDR3 comprises 15 residues. V lost 6 bases and J lost 6, with 23 bases in between. CDR1 is DFQATT and CDR2 is SNEGSKA in the germline V gene (reference sequence). CDR3 nucleotide sequence: TGCAGTGCAAAAAAAAGGATACTGGGCCCAAAGACCCAGTACTTC. Protein product: CSAKKRILGPKTQYF.

This clonotype showed up just a few times. The chain joins TRBV20-1 to TRBJ2-7, with 12 bases fitting TRBD2. The CDR3 contains 13 residues. The germline V gene has CDR1 DFQATT and CDR2 SNEGSKA (reference sequence). The CDR3 here is CSGTSGSSYEQYF. The DNA of the CDR3 is TGCAGCGGGACTAGCGGGTCCTCCTACGAGCAGTACTTC.

This clonotype was seen only a few times. The chain joins TRBV19 to TRBJ2-2; TRBD2 matches 11 bases. After removal of 5 bases from V and 2 bases from J, the junction contained 4 bases not matched to a gene. CDR1 LNHDA and CDR2 SQIVND come from the germline V gene (reference sequence). The CDR3 runs 16 residues. CDR3 DNA: TGTGCCAGTAGTGAGGGACTAGCGGAAAACACCGGGGAGCTGTTTTTT. Protein: CASSEGLAENTGELFF. Filled out from reference TRBV19 and TRBJ2-2, the complete variable domain reads DGGITQSPKYLFRKEGQNVTLSCEQNLNHDAMYWYRQDPGQGLRLIYYSQIVNDFQKGDIAEGYSVSREKKESFPLTVTSAQKNPTAFYLCASSEGLAENTGELFFGEGSRLTVL.

The chain carries TRBV12-3 or TRBV12-4 and TRBJ2-1; no firm D call. CDR3 size: 15 residues. V was pared by 5 bases and J by 0 bases, with 11 bases between. CDR3 in amino acids: CASSPRSSSYNEQFF. The DNA for the CDR3 is TGTGCCAGCAGTCCGAGGAGCAGCTCCTACAATGAGCAGTTCTTC.